The 15 T cell receptor beta chains below all came from one sample that was sequenced in a study of blood T cell repertoires in COVID-19. Repertoires were generated with immunoSEQ multiplex PCR, while TCRdb's copy carries only in-frame clones and drops some. Of about 220,000 clones in the sample, approximately 78% were seen once. Sequences were obtained from peripheral blood. The source of these receptors is a woman in her sixties or seventies with COVID-19, enrolled during active disease.

The chain employs TRBV28 and TRBJ2-1; 9 nucleotides line up with TRBD1. The germline V gene encodes CDR1 MDHEN and CDR2 SYDVKM. CDR3 size: 15 residues. Unmatched junction bases numbered 3, after V lost 5 bases and J lost 1 base. CDR3 sequence reads: CASSTDRGSYNEQFF. The CDR3 coding sequence is TGTGCCAGCAGTACGGACAGGGGATCCTACAATGAGCAGTTCTTC.

The rearrangement uses TRBV4-1 and TRBJ1-5; D remains ambiguous. Germline V gives CDR1 MGHRA, CDR2 YSYEKL. Trimming removed 4 bases at V and 4 bases at J, with 17 bases between. CDR3 length: 16 amino acids. The CDR3, as DNA: TGCGCCAGCAGCCTCGGGAGTGCTCTAGAAAATCAGCCCCAGCATTTT. This sequence encodes CASSLGSALENQPQHF.

The chain is built from TRBV24-1 and TRBJ2-3, with TRBD1 matching 7 bases. Germline loops: CDR1 KGHDR, CDR2 SFDVKD. V lost 4 bases to trimming and J lost 3 bases; unmatched junction nucleotides: 12. CDR3 length: 17 amino acids. The CDR3 coding sequence is TGTGCCACCAGTGACCCCCTGACAGGGTTGGTGACAGATACGCAGTATTTT. Encoded protein: CATSDPLTGLVTDTQYF.

The DNA for the CDR3 is TGTGCCAGCAGTACGCCAAACAGGGAGAACACTGAAGCTTTCTTT. Encoded protein: CASSTPNRENTEAFF. The chain couples TRBV28 to TRBJ1-1; D perhaps matches TRBD1 (6 bases). The CDR3 extends over 15 amino acids. Between the trimmed V and J ends, which lost 5 bases and 1 base, there was a span of 14 bases. CDR1 and CDR2 (germline): MDHEN, SYDVKM.

CDR3 nucleotide sequence: TGTGCCAGCAGCCAACAATGGGGGGTCACTGAAGCTTTCTTT. As protein: CASSQQWGVTEAFF. The chain couples TRBV5-4 to TRBJ1-1, with D possibly being TRBD1 (5 bases). CDR1 and CDR2 (germline): SGHNT, YYREEE (reference sequence). This CDR3 spans 14 amino acids. The V end lost 4 bases, the J end lost 4 bases, and 14 bases lay between the germline ends.

This rearrangement joins TRBV5-1 to TRBJ2-2; TRBD2 matches at 8 bases. The V segment lost 2 bases and the J segment 1 base; nucleotides outside the gene matches: 1. Germline V gene lookup returns CDR1 SGHRS and CDR2 YFSETQ. This CDR3 region has 15 residues. CDR3 in amino acids: CASSFLAGNTGELFF. The CDR3 DNA is TGCGCCAGCAGCTTCCTAGCGGGGAACACCGGGGAGCTGTTTTTT.

This clone was found many times. The chain joins TRBV2 to TRBJ2-5; 8 bases match TRBD2. The germline V gene encodes CDR1 SNHLY and CDR2 FYNNEI. Trimming cost V 8 bases and J 4 bases; bases outside gene matches: 9. This CDR3 region has 14 residues. The CDR3 bases are TGTGCCAGCCAAAACCCGGGGGGGAGAGAGACCCAGTACTTC. Its translation: CASQNPGGRETQYF.

This clone showed up many times. V usage is TRBV24-1 and J usage is TRBJ2-7, with a tentative D call TRBD2 (5 bases). V lost 5 bases and J lost 6, with 13 bases in between. Looked up from germline, CDR1 is KGHDR and CDR2 is SFDVKD. This CDR3 contains 13 residues. CDR3 nucleotides: TGTGCCACCAGTGGGACGGACCGGGGCGAGCAGTACTTC. Encoded protein: CATSGTDRGEQYF.

This chain uses TRBV5-1 with TRBJ1-5; unclear D gene. Trimming removed 4 bases at V and 3 bases at J, with 8 bases between. Germline lookup yields CDR1 SGHRS and CDR2 YFSETQ. This CDR3 has 13 amino acids. The CDR3 loop reads CASSVDNNQPQHF. The CDR3 DNA follows: TGCGCCAGCAGCGTAGATAACAATCAGCCCCAGCATTTT.

This chain connects TRBV24-1 to TRBJ1-4; 7 nucleotides line up with TRBD1. The CDR3 contains 17 residues. CDR1 is KGHDR, CDR2 SFDVKD, per germline. The junction had 14 bases not matched to a gene; V was cut back by 6 bases and J by 5 bases. CDR3 DNA: TGTGCCACCAGTTGCACAGGGGAGATCGACCGGAATGAAAAACTGTTTTTT. Translated: CATSCTGEIDRNEKLFF.

This clone was picked up many times. The rearrangement joins TRBV7-6 to TRBJ1-5; 7 nucleotides match TRBD1. The CDR3 spans 17 residues. Germline-derived CDR1 and CDR2 are SGHVS and FNYEAQ. The V and J ends lost 5 bases and 0 bases, in that order; junction bases with no gene match: 10. DNA of the CDR3: TGTGCCAGCAGCCGGACAGGTGTGGGAAATAGCAATCAGCCCCAGCATTTT. This codes for CASSRTGVGNSNQPQHF.

The V call is TRBV28, the J call TRBJ2-7; 9 nucleotides agree with TRBD1. The CDR3 is 15 residues long. Trimming removed 6 bases from V and 3 bases from J; junction bases left unmatched: 9. Germline V gene data show CDR1 as MDHEN and CDR2 as SYDVKM. The CDR3: CASRRSGTGHYEQYF. In nucleotides, the CDR3 is TGTGCCAGCAGAAGAAGCGGGACAGGGCACTACGAGCAGTACTTC. Together with reference TRBV28 and TRBJ2-7, the CDR3 gives the full variable domain: DVKVTQSSRYLVKRTGEKVFLECVQDMDHENMFWYRQDPGLGLRLIYFSYDVKMKEKGDIPEGYSVSREKKERFSLILESASTNQTSMYLCASRRSGTGHYEQYFGPGTRLTVT.

The V call is TRBV7-6, the J call TRBJ2-3, with D possibly TRBD2 on 5 matching bases. Between the trimmed V and J ends, which lost 1 base and 0 bases, there was a span of 14 bases. This CDR3 region has 17 residues. The germline V gene has CDR1 SGHVS and CDR2 FNYEAQ. The chain's CDR3 is CASSLVPSGISTDTQYF. CDR3 DNA sequence: TGTGCCAGCAGCTTAGTTCCCTCGGGGATTAGCACAGATACGCAGTATTTT. Filled out from reference TRBV7-6 and TRBJ2-3, the complete variable domain reads GAGVSQSPRYKVTKRGQDVALRCDPISGHVSLYWYRQALGQGPEFLTYFNYEAQQDKSGLPNDRFSAERPEGSISTLTIQRTEQRDSAMYRCASSLVPSGISTDTQYFGPGTRLTVL.

J is TRBJ1-2 and V is TRBV7-3, with D possibly TRBD1 on 6 matching bases. CDR3 length equals 14 residues. V lost 5 bases to trimming and J lost 8 bases, with 18 bases between them. The V gene's germline CDR1 is SGHTA and CDR2 FQGTGA. The CDR3: CASSSRDRTGGYTF. Here the CDR3 DNA reads TGTGCCAGCAGCAGCCGAGACAGGACTGGCGGCTACACCTTC.

The rearrangement links TRBV28 to TRBJ1-3; a weak D match, TRBD1 (6 bases). The length of the CDR3 is 15 residues. Germline CDR1 and CDR2: MDHEN and SYDVKM. V lost 3 bases and J 4 bases, leaving 13 bases between the germline ends. DNA of the CDR3: TGTGCCAGCAGTTTTCCAGGGGTCTCCGGAAACACCATATATTTT. Encoded protein: CASSFPGVSGNTIYF.